These T cell receptor beta chains were read from a single sample in a study of blood T cell repertoires in COVID-19. Profiling relied on immunoSEQ multiplex PCR, and the TCRdb table lists in-frame clones only, not all of them. The table includes a few hundred thousand clones, about 82% detected once. Input material: peripheral blood. Receptor source: a woman in her fifties or sixties with acute or convalescent COVID-19. CDR3s include the opening cysteine and the closing phenylalanine or tryptophan. D genes are given only for firm matches. Size tells how often a clone was seen (once, few, many) or the class of an expanded clone, and some rows leave it out.

DNA,CDR3,size,J,D,V
TGTGCCAGCTCACCTACCAGTTTGAACACTGAAGCTTTCTTT,CASSPTSLNTEAFF,.,TRBJ1-1,.,TRBV18
TGTGCCAGCAGCCCACAGGGTTTGGGAAATTCACCCCTCCACTTT,CASSPQGLGNSPLHF,.,TRBJ1-6,.,TRBV9
TGCGCCAGCAGCGGGACAGGGATAGATACGCAGTATTTT,CASSGTGIDTQYF,.,TRBJ2-3,TRBD1,TRBV4-3
TGCGCCAGCAGTTATCTAGACGCTTCCACAGATACGCAGTATTTT,CASSYLDASTDTQYF,.,TRBJ2-3,.,TRBV5-1
TGTGCCACCAGCAGAGAGGGGACAGGGAGCCCCGGGGAGCTGTTTTTT,CATSREGTGSPGELFF,once,TRBJ2-2,TRBD1,TRBV15
TGTGCCAGCAGTTTTGCGGCAGCATATGGCTACACCTTC,CASSFAAAYGYTF,.,TRBJ1-2,.,TRBV27
TGCGCCAGCAGCTTGGTTCCCGGGTCAACAGATACGCAGTATTTT,CASSLVPGSTDTQYF,.,TRBJ2-3,.,TRBV5-1
TGTGCCAGTACCCATCCGGGACAGGGCTACAATGAGCAGTTCTTC,CASTHPGQGYNEQFF,.,TRBJ2-1,TRBD1,TRBV19
TGTGCCAGCTCAACAACTGGGACAGGCGAATATGGCTACACCTTC,CASSTTGTGEYGYTF,.,TRBJ1-2,TRBD1,TRBV18
TGTGCCTGGACCCGGGGGATCGGGGACACCATATATTTT,CAWTRGIGDTIYF,.,TRBJ1-3,.,TRBV30
TGTGCCAGCAGTCGCGGAGGATCATATACGCAGTATTTT,CASSRGGSYTQYF,.,TRBJ2-3,.,TRBV28
TGTGCCAGCAGCCGTGACAGGGGAACGGGCTACACCTTC,CASSRDRGTGYTF,few,TRBJ1-2,TRBD1,TRBV12-3/TRBV12-4
TGCGCCAGCAGCACACGCTCAGGGAGGTCTGCCACTGAAGCTTTCTTT,CASSTRSGRSATEAFF,once,TRBJ1-1,.,TRBV5-1
TGTGCCAGCTCACCACGACAGAATGGAAACACCATATATTTT,CASSPRQNGNTIYF,.,TRBJ1-3,.,TRBV18
TGCGCCAGCAGCTTGGACAGGGAAGGGAGTGAGCAGTTCTTC,CASSLDREGSEQFF,.,TRBJ2-1,.,TRBV5-1
TGCGCCAGCAGCGCTGGGGGGGGGCCCAGCACAGATACGCAGTATTTT,CASSAGGGPSTDTQYF,.,TRBJ2-3,.,TRBV5-1
TGTGCCAGCAGCCCTCGGGAGGGCCGCTCTGGGGCCAACGTCCTGACTTTC,CASSPREGRSGANVLTF,.,TRBJ2-6,TRBD2,TRBV5-8
TGCGCCAGCAGTCTACTTTCCGATGAGCAGTTCTTC,CASSLLSDEQFF,.,TRBJ2-1,.,TRBV5-1
TGTGCCAGCAGTTTCTGGGACAGCTCCTACGAGCAGTACTTC,CASSFWDSSYEQYF,.,TRBJ2-7,TRBD1,TRBV28
TGTGCCAGCAGCTTATTGGCGGACCAAGAGACCCAGTACTTC,CASSLLADQETQYF,.,TRBJ2-5,.,TRBV7-8
TGTGCCAGCAGCCCGACCCCTAGCTCCTACAATGAGCAGTTCTTC,CASSPTPSSYNEQFF,.,TRBJ2-1,.,TRBV5-4
TGTGCCAGCAGCTTAACGGGAGGGACGAGTTATAAAGGGTCCTATGGCTACACCTTC,CASSLTGGTSYKGSYGYTF,.,TRBJ1-2,.,TRBV7-3
TGTGCCAGTAGTATTTTGCGGACTGCTAACTATGGCTACACCTTC,CASSILRTANYGYTF,.,TRBJ1-2,.,TRBV19
TGTGCCAGCAGTTTCCCGACAGTAACTAATGAAAAACTGTTTTTT,CASSFPTVTNEKLFF,.,TRBJ1-4,.,TRBV28
TGTGCCAGCAGCCATCTCCTACAGGGAGGGCTACTAGATCAGCCCCAGCATTTT,CASSHLLQGGLLDQPQHF,.,TRBJ1-5,.,TRBV4-2
TGTGCCAGCAGTGAACAGCGGGGACACTCTGAAGCTTTCTTT,CASSEQRGHSEAFF,.,TRBJ1-1,.,TRBV6-1
TGTGCCAGCAGCGTACAGCCGACCACCTACGAGCAGTACTTC,CASSVQPTTYEQYF,.,TRBJ2-7,.,TRBV13
TGTGCCACCAGCAGGAAGCGGGAGGGAGGCAATGAGCAGTTCTTC,CATSRKREGGNEQFF,.,TRBJ2-1,TRBD2,TRBV15
TGTGCCAGCAGTGCCCCAGGGGATGATAATTCACCCCTCCACTTT,CASSAPGDDNSPLHF,.,TRBJ1-6,.,TRBV25-1